This T cell receptor (beta chain) was identified in a study of PD-L1 blockade in urothelial cancer (dated by TCRdb to about 2017). Regarding the research as a whole: All patients started therapy in the mid-2010s and received atezolizumab 1,200 mg intravenously every 3 weeks. Blood samples were analyzed at 3 weeks after treatment start (second dose) and at 6 weeks after treatment start. An ECOG performance status of 0 or 1 was recorded for the patients, and 0 to 3 prior chemotherapy regimens had been received by the patients. Blood samples gave a median of about 130,000 T cells and tens of thousands of unique TCRs, with a median clonality of around 0.08. Durable clinical benefit was achieved by nine patients but not by the remaining 20. About 90% of the 29 patients were identified as males with urothelial cancer of bladder origin, and a prior smoking history was reported by 18 of 29 patients. Durable clinical benefit was defined as a progression-free survival longer than 6 months, and TCR features were additionally tested against progression-free survival and overall survival. TCR sequencing covered pretreatment tumor samples and matched, serially collected peripheral blood taken before and after atezolizumab treatment. Somatic, immune and clinical correlates of response to PD-L1 blockade with atezolizumab in urothelial cancer were the focus of an exploratory multi-omic analysis. Under 30 patients had pretreatment blood TCR-seq, around 25 had at least one posttreatment blood collection, and around 25 had tumor TCR-seq. Whole exome sequencing and RNA sequencing of pretreatment tumors were performed alongside TCR sequencing in the same patients.

The cohort included 29 patients with locally advanced or metastatic urothelial carcinoma who were treated at Memorial Sloan Kettering on a trial protocol. Peripheral blood mononuclear cells were collected from each patient pretreatment and during treatment, giving between 1 and 8 total time points per patient. The Qiagen DNeasy Blood extraction kit was used to purify genomic DNA from total PBMCs and from tumor samples. PBMCs were collected pretreatment and during treatment and were isolated and stored as previously described. Comment on this clone: Its binding antigen is unknown. The sample holds no much larger clone one base away, and base qualities are not on file.

Findings and caveats that apply to the study as a whole: Because the sample size was small (n ≈ 27) and many of the analyses were exploratory, the results are meant to be hypothesis-generating. Improved progression-free and overall survival was associated with having pretreatment peripheral blood TCR clonality below the median. Patients with durable benefit showed greater expansion of tumor-associated TCR clones in peripheral blood 3 weeks after starting treatment (n ≈ 23, p = 0.022).

Synthetic TCR analog templates were spiked into each PCR so that absolute template abundance could be estimated from read counts. TCRbeta CDR3 regions were amplified from genomic DNA with bias-controlled V and J gene primers using the immunoSEQ assay. Sequencing of rearranged TCRbeta segments was done at approximately 20X coverage. In the source study's methods: Clustering was used to correct sequencing errors, and CDR3s were annotated against IMGT to assign V, D and J genes. Downstream analyses used only productive TCRbeta rearrangements, leaving out any out-of-frame or stop-codon sequences. Clonality was computed as one minus Shannon entropy normalized by the log of the number of unique productive sequences. Fisher's exact test with Benjamini-Hochberg correction, using a cutoff of adjusted p below 0.01, was how clones that differed between time points or between blood and tumor were identified. Drawn from immuneACCESS, this table holds only the in-frame rearrangements with V and J called that TCRdb kept. Clones are partly lost; checked studies trace under half to an unresolved V gene and leave the rest unexplained. V and J calls plus clone size are reproduced from that table; the DNA served to infer D and trimming. The sample table contains more than 30,000 clones; only one count was recorded for 80% to 90% of them. The ten largest clonotypes hold about 17% of the sample.

This specimen was PBMCs, taken around atezolizumab (anti-PD-L1) treatment. The source of this sequence is a man in his 60s with urothelial cancer.

The DNA is as follows: TGCGCCAGCAGCACGGGACAGGGGTACGCAGATACGCAGTATTTT. Its coded protein is CASSTGQGYADTQYF. The rearrangement combines TRBV5-1 with TRBJ2-3; 10 junctional bases match TRBD1. From the germline V gene, CDR1 is SGHRS and CDR2 is YFSETQ. Trimmed from V: 4 bases; trimmed from J: 4 bases; junction bases lacking a gene match: 6. Taken from cysteine to phenylalanine, the CDR3 has 15 residues. The entry retains the CDR3 DNA only, 45 bases that are in frame from base 1.